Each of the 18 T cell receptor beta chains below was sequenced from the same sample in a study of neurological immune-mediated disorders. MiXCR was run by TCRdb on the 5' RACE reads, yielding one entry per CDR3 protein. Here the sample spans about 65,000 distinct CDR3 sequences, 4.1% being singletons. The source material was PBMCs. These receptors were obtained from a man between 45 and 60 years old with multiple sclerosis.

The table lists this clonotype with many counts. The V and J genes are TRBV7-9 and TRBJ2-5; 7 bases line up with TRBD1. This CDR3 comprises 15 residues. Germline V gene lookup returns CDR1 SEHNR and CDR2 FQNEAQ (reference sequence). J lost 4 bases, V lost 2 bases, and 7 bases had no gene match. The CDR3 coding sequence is TGTGCCAGCAGCTTAACTTCGTCAGGGGGAGAGACCCAGTACTTC. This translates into CASSLTSSGGETQYF. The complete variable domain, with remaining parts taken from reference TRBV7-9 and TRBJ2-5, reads DTGVSQNPRHKITKRGQNVTFRCDPISEHNRLYWYRQTLGQGPEFLTYFQNEAQLEKSRLLSDRFSAERPKGSFSTLEIQRTEQGDSAMYLCASSLTSSGGETQYFGPGTRLLVL.

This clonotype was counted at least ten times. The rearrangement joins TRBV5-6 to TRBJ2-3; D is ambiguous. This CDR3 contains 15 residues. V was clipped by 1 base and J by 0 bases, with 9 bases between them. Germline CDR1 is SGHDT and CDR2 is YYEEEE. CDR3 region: CASSLSRPSTDTQYF. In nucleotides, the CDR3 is TGTGCCAGCAGCTTGTCCAGACCTAGCACAGATACGCAGTATTTT.

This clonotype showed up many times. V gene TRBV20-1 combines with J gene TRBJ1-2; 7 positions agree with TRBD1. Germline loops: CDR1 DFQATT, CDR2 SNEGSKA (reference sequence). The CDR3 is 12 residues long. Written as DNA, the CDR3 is TGCTCAACAGGGGTCCCCAACTATGGCTACACCTTC. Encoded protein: CSTGVPNYGYTF.

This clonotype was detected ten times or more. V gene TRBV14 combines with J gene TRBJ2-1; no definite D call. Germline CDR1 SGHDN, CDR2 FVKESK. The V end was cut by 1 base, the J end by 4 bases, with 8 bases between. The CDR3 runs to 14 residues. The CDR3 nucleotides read TGTGCCAGCAGCCAAGTCGGCGGATACAATGAGCAGTTCTTC. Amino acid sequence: CASSQVGGYNEQFF.

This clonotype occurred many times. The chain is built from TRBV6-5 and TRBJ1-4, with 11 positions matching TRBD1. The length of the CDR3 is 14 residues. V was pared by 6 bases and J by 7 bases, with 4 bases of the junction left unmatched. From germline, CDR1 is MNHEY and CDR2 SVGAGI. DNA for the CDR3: TGTGCCAGCAGACGGACAGGGGGCCGTGAAAAACTGTTTTTT. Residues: CASRRTGGREKLFF.

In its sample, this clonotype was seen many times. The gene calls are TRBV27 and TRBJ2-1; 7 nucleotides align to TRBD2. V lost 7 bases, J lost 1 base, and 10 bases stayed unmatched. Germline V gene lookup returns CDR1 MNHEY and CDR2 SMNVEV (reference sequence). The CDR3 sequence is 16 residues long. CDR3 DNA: TGTGCCAGCATTCGCTACGGGGGGAGATCCTACAATGAGCAGTTCTTC. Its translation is CASIRYGGRSYNEQFF.

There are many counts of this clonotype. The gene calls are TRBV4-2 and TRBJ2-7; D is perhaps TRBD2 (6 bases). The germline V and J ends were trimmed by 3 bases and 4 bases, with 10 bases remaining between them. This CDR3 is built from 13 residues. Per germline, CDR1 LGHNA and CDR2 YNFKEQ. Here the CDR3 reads CASSQEGFYEQYF. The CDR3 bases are TGTGCCAGCAGCCAGGAGGGATTTTACGAGCAGTACTTC.

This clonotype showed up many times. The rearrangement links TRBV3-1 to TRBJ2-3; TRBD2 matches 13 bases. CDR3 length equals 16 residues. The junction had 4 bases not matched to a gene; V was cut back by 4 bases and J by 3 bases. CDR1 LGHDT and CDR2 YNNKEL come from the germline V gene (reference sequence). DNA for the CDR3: TGTGCCAGCAGCCGGGGGGGACTAGCGGGGACAGATACGCAGTATTTT. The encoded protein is CASSRGGLAGTDTQYF.

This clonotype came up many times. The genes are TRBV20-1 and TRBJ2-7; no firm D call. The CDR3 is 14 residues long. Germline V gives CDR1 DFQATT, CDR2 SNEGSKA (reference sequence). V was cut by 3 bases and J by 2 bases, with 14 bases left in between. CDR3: CSASRSARAYEQYF. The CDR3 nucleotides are TGCAGTGCTAGTAGGTCAGCGAGAGCCTACGAGCAGTACTTC.

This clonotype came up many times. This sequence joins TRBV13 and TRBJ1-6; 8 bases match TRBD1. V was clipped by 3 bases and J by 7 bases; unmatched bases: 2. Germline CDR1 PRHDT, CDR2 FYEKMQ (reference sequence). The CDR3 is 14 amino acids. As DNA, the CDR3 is TGTGCCAGCAGCTTGGACAGGGCGAATTCACCCCTCCACTTT. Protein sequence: CASSLDRANSPLHF.

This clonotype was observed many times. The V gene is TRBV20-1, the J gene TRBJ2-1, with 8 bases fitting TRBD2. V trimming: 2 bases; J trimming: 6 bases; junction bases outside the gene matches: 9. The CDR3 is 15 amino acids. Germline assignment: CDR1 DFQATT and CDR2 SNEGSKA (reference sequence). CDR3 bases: TGCAGTGCTAGAAACTTAGCGGGGCTCCTCAATGAGCAGTTCTTC. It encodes CSARNLAGLLNEQFF.

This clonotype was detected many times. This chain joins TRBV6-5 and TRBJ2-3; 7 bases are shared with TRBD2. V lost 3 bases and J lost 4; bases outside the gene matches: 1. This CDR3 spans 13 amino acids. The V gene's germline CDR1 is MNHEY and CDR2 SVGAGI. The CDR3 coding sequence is TGTGCCAGCAGTTATAGCGGGTCAGATACGCAGTATTTT. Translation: CASSYSGSDTQYF.

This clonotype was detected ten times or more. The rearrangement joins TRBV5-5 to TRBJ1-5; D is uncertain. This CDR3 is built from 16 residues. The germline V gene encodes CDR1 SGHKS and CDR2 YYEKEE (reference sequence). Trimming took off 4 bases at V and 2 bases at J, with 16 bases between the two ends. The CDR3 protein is CASSPLGGRGNQPQHF. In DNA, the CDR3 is TGTGCCAGCAGCCCCCTGGGCGGGAGGGGCAATCAGCCCCAGCATTTT.

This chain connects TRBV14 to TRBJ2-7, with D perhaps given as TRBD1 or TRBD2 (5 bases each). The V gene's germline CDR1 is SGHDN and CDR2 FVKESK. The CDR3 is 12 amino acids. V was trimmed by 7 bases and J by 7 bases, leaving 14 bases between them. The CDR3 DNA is TGTGCCAGCACCTCGGGGCCGGGAGAGCAGTACTTC. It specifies CASTSGPGEQYF.

CDR3 in amino acids: CASSQDRRGTEAFF. The DNA of the CDR3 is TGTGCCAGCAGCCAAGATCGCAGGGGTACTGAAGCTTTCTTT. The rearrangement joins TRBV3-1 to TRBJ1-1, with D possibly being TRBD1 (6 bases). V was shortened by 0 bases and J by 5 bases, with 10 bases between the two germline ends. The germline V gene has CDR1 LGHDT and CDR2 YNNKEL (reference sequence). This CDR3 spans 14 amino acids.

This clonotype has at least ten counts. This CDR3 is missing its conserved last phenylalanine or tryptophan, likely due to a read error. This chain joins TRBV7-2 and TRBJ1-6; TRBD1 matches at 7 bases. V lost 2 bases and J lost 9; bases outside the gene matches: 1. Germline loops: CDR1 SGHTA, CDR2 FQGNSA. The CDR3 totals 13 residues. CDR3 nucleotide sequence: TGTGCCAGCAGCTTAAACAGGGGTTCACCCCTCCACAAT. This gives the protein CASSLNRGSPLHN.

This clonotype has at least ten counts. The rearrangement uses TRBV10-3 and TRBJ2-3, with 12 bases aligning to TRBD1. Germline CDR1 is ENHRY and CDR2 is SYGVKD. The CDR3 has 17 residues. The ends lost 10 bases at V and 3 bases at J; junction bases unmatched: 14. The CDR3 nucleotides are TGTGCCACCCTCGTCACCGGGACAGGGGGCATTACAGATACGCAGTATTTT. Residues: CATLVTGTGGITDTQYF.

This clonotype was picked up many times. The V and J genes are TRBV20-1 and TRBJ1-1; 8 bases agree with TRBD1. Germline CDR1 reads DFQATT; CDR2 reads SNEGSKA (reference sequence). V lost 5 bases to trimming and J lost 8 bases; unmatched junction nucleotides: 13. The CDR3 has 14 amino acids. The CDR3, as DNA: TGCAGTGCTCACCAGGGACAGGCTAAATTAGAAGCTTTCTTT. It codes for CSAHQGQAKLEAFF.